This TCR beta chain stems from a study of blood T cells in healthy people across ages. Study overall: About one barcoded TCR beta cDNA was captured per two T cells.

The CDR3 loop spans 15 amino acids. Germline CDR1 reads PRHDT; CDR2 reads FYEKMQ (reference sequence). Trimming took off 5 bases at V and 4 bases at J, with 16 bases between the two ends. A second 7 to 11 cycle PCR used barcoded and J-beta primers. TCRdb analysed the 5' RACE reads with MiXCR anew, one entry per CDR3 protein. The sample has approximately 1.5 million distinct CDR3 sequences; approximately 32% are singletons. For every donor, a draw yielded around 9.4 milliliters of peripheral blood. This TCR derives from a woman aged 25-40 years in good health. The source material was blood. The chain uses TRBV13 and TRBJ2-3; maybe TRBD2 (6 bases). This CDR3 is CASSLTASGADTQYF. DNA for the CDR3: TGTGCCAGCAGCCTCACGGCTTCGGGGGCAGATACGCAGTATTTT. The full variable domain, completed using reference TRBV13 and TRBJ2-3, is AAGVIQSPRHLIKEKRETATLKCYPIPRHDTVYWYQQGPGQDPQFLISFYEKMQSDKGSIPDRFSAQQFSDYHSELNMSSLELGDSALYFCASSLTASGADTQYFGPGTRLTVL.